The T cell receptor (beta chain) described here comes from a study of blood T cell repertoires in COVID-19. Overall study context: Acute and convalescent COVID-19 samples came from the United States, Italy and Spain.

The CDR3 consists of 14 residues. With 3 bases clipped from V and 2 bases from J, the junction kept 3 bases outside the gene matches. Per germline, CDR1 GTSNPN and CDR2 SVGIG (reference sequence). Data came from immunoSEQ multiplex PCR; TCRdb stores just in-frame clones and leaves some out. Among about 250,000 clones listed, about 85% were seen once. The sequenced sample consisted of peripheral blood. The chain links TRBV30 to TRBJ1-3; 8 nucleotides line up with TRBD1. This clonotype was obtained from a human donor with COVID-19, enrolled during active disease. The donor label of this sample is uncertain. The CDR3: CAWSTRGPGNTIYF. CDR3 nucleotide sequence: TGTGCCTGGAGCACCAGGGGGCCTGGAAACACCATATATTTT. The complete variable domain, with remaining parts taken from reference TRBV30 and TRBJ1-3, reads SQTIHQWPATLVQPVGSPLSLECTVEGTSNPNLYWYRQAAGRGLQLLFYSVGIGQISSEVPQNLSASRPQDRQFILSSKKLLLSDSGFYLCAWSTRGPGNTIYFGEGSWLTVV.